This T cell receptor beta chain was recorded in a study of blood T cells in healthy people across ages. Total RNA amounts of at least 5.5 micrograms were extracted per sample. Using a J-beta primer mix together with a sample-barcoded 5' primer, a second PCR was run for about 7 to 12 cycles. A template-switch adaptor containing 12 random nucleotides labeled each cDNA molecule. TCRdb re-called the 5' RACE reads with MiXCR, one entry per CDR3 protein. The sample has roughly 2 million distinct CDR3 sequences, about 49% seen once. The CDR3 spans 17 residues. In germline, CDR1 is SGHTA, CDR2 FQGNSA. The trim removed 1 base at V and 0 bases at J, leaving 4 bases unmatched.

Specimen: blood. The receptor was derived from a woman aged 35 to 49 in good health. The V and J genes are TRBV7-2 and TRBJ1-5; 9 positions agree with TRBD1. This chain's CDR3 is CASSLVGTGLSNQPQHF. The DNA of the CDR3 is TGTGCCAGCAGCTTAGTCGGGACAGGGCTTAGCAATCAGCCCCAGCATTTT.